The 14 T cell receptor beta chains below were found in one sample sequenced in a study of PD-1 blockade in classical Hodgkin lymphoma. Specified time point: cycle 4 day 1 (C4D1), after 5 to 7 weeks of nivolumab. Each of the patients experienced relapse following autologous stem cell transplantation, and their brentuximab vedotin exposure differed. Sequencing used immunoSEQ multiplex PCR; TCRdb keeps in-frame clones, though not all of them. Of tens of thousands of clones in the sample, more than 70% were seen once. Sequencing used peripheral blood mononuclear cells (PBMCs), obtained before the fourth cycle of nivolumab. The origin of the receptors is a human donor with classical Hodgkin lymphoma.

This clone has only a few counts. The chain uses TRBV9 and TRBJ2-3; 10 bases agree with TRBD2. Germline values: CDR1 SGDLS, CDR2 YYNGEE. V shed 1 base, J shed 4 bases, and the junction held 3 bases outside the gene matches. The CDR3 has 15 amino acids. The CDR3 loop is CASSVLAGDPDTQYF. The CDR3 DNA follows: TGTGCCAGCAGCGTACTAGCGGGAGATCCAGATACGCAGTATTTT.

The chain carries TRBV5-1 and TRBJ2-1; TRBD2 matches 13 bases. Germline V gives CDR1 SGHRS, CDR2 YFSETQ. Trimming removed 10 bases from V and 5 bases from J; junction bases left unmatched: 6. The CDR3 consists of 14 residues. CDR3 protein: CAVGLAGADNEQFF. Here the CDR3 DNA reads TGCGCCGTAGGACTAGCGGGAGCTGACAATGAGCAGTTCTTC.

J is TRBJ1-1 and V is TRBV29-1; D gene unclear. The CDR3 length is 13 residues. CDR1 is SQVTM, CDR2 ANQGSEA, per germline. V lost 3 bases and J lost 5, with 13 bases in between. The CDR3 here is CSVDSLGGTEAFF. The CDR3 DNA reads TGCAGCGTTGATTCTCTGGGTGGGACTGAAGCTTTCTTT.

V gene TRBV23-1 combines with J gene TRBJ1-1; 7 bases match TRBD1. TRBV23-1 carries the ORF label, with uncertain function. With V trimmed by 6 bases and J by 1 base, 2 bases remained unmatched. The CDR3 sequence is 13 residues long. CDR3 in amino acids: CASRQGKNTEAFF. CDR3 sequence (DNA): TGCGCCAGCAGACAGGGGAAGAACACTGAAGCTTTCTTT.

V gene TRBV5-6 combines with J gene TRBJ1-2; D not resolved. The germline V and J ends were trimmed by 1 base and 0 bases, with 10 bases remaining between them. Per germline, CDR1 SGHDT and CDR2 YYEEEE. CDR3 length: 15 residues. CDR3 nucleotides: TGTGCCAGCAGCTTGCAAAGGCCCTCTAACTATGGCTACACCTTC. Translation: CASSLQRPSNYGYTF.

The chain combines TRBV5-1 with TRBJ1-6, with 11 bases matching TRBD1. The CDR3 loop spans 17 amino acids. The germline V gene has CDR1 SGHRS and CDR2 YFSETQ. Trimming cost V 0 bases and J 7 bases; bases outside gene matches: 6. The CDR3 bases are TGCGCCAGCAGCTTGGGTAAAGGACAGGGGGCGAATTCACCCCTCCACTTT. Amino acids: CASSLGKGQGANSPLHF. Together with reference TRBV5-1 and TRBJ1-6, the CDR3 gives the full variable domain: KAGVTQTPRYLIKTRGQQVTLSCSPISGHRSVSWYQQTPGQGLQFLFEYFSETQRNKGNFPGRFSGRQFSNSRSEMNVSTLELGDSALYLCASSLGKGQGANSPLHFGNGTRLTVT.

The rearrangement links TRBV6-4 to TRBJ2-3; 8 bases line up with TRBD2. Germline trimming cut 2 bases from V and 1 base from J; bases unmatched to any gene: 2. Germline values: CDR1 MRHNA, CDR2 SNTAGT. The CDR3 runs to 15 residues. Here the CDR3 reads CASSDGSGGTDTQYF. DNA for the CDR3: TGTGCCAGCAGTGACGGTAGCGGGGGCACAGATACGCAGTATTTT.

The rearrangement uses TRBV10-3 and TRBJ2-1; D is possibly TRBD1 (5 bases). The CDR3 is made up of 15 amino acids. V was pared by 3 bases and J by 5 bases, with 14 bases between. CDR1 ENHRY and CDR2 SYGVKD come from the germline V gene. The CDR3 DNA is TGTGCCATCAGTGAACAGGATTCTTCACACAATGAGCAGTTCTTC. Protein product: CAISEQDSSHNEQFF.

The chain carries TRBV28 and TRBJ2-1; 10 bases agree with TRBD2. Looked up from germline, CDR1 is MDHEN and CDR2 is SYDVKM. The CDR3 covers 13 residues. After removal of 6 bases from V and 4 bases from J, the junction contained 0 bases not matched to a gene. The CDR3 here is CASRGLAYNEQFF. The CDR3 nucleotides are TGTGCCAGCAGGGGACTAGCGTACAATGAGCAGTTCTTC.

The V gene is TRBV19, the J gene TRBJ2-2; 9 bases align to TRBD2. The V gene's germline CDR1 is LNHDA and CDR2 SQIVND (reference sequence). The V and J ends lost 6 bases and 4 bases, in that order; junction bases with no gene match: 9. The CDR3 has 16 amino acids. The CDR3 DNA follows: TGTGCCAGTAGCAGAGAGACTAGCGGAAGCACCGGGGAGCTGTTTTTT. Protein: CASSRETSGSTGELFF.

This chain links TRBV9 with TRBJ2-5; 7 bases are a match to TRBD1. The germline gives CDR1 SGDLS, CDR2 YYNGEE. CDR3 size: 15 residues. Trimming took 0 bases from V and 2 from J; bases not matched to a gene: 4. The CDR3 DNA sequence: TGTGCCAGCAGCGTAGGTTGGGACAGACAAGAGACCCAGTACTTC. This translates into CASSVGWDRQETQYF. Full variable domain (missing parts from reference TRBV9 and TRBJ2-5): DSGVTQTPKHLITATGQRVTLRCSPRSGDLSVYWYQQSLDQGLQFLIQYYNGEERAKGNILERFSAQQFPDLHSELNLSSLELGDSALYFCASSVGWDRQETQYFGPGTRLLVL.

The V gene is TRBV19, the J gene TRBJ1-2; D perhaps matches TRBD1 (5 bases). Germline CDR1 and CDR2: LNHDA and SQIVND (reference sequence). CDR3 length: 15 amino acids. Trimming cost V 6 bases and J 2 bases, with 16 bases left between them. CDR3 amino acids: CASRGPFPVNYGYTF. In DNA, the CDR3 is TGTGCCAGTAGGGGACCGTTTCCAGTGAACTATGGCTACACCTTC.

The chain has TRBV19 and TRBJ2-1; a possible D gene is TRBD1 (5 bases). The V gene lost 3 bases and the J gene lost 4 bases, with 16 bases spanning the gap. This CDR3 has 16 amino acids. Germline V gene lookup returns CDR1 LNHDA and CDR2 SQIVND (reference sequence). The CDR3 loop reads CASSISPGNKYNEQFF. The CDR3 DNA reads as TGTGCCAGTAGTATCTCGCCAGGGAACAAGTACAATGAGCAGTTCTTC. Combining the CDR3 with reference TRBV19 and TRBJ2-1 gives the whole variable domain DGGITQSPKYLFRKEGQNVTLSCEQNLNHDAMYWYRQDPGQGLRLIYYSQIVNDFQKGDIAEGYSVSREKKESFPLTVTSAQKNPTAFYLCASSISPGNKYNEQFFGPGTRLTVL.

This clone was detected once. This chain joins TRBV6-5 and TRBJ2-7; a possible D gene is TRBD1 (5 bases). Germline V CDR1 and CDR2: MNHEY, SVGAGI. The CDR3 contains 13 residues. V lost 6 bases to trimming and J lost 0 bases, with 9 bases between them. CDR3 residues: CASRPGSSYEQYF. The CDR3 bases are TGTGCCAGCAGACCAGGGTCCTCCTACGAGCAGTACTTC.